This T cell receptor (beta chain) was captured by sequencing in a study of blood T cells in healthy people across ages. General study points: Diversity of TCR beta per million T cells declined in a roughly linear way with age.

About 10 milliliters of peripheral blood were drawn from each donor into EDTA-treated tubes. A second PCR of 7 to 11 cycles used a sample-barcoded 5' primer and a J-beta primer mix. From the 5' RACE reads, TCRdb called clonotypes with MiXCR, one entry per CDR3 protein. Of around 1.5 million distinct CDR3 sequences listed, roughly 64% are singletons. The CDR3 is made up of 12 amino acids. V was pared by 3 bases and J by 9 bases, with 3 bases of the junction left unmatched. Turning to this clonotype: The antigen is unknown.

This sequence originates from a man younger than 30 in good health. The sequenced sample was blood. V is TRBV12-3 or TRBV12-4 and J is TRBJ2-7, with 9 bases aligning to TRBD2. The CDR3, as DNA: TGTGCCAGCAGTTTTGCGGGAGGGCCGCAGTACTTC. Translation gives CASSFAGGPQYF.